This paragraph covers one T cell receptor (beta chain) sequence. The antigen remains unidentified. PCR was performed using 60 Vbeta and 13 Jbeta primers. This table comes from immunoSEQ multiplex PCR, and its TCRdb copy is limited to in-frame clones, with some not included. The table has 130,000 to 150,000 clones, around 9.6% seen once. The sample belongs to a study of cytomegalovirus exposure and HLA in healthy donors. Study findings and constraints: Association with HLA alleles at 0.05 false discovery rate was found for approximately 18,000 TCR beta sequences in a later analysis. DRB1 showed the most TCR associations and HLA-C the fewest in a later analysis, as rates varied by HLA locus.

This CDR3 contains 15 residues. The V gene lost 6 bases and the J gene lost 1 base, with 15 bases spanning the gap. Germline V CDR1 and CDR2: SGHTA, FQGNSA. The specimen sequenced was PBMCs. This sequence joins TRBV7-2 and TRBJ2-5, with D perhaps TRBD2 (6 bases). This clonotype originated in a male donor in good health and CMV-seronegative. CDR3 residues: CASRKQGLIQETQYF. In DNA, the CDR3 is TGTGCCAGCAGGAAGCAAGGACTAATCCAAGAGACCCAGTACTTC.